The subject of this entry is one TCR beta chain. As yet, its antigen is unknown. Germline V gene lookup returns CDR1 SGHRS and CDR2 YFSETQ. Germline trimming cut 6 bases from V and 1 base from J; bases unmatched to any gene: 3. The CDR3 is 14 residues long. The sample comes from a study of Tregs in tolerant kidney transplant recipients. Study-level findings and limits: The small number of patients limits these findings pending further validation.

The nonmyeloablative bone marrow transplants came from related graft donors, with transient mixed chimerism. Thawed PBMCs were FACS-sorted into unstimulated CD4+CD25+CD127- regulatory T cells, CD4+CD25- non-regulatory cells, CD4 and CD8 cells. Measured with immunoSEQ multiplex PCR; TCRdb has only the in-frame clones, and not every one. The table includes fewer than 95,000 clones, roughly 93% detected once. The rearrangement links TRBV5-1 to TRBJ2-5; 10 positions match TRBD2. This clonotype originated in a human patient who received a combined kidney and bone marrow transplant. Some of the T cells may derive from the graft donor. The sequences come from CD4+ T cells from blood (PBMCs), collected 12 months after the transplant. In nucleotides, the CDR3 is TGCGCCAGCACTAGCGGGAGCCGCCAAGAGACCCAGTACTTC. As protein: CASTSGSRQETQYF.